Reported below is one T cell receptor (beta chain). Its antigen is not known. The source of the sample is a study of OX40 agonist ivuxolimab in advanced cancers. At the level of the study: Among those treated, three patients had partial responses, one with hepatocellular carcinoma and two with cutaneous melanoma. Regarding the study as a whole: Mean expanded clone counts were higher in CD8+ than CD4+ T cells.

Germline CDR1 is GTSNPN and CDR2 is SVGIG (reference sequence). Trimming left V 1 base short and J 6 bases short, with 6 bases between. The CDR3 length is 11 residues. Generated by immunoSEQ multiplex PCR, the TCRdb table keeps only in-frame clones and is missing some. Altogether tens of thousands of clones are present, over 80% being singletons, with the ten largest covering roughly 3.2%. The receptor's source is an adult with an advanced solid tumor such as melanoma, head and neck, liver or kidney cancer. Sequenced here: CD4+ or CD8+ T cells sorted from blood, sampled in a trial of the OX40 agonist ivuxolimab. The chain joins TRBV30 to TRBJ1-1, with unresolved D. The CDR3 is CAWSAVAEAFF. CDR3 nucleotide sequence: TGTGCCTGGAGTGCGGTAGCTGAAGCTTTCTTT.